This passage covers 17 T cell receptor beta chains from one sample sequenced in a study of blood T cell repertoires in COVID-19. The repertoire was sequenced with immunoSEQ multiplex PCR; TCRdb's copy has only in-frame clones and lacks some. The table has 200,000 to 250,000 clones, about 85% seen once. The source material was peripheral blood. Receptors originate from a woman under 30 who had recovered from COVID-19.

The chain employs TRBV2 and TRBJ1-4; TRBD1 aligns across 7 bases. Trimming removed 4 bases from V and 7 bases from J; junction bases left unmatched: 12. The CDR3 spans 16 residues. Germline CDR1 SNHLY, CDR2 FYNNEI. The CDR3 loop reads CASSGGQGVVGEKLFF. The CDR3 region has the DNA TGTGCCAGCAGTGGAGGGCAGGGGGTTGTAGGTGAAAAACTGTTTTTT. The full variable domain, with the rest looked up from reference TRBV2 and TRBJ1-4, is EPEVTQTPSHQVTQMGQEVILRCVPISNHLYFYWYRQILGQKVEFLVSFYNNEISEKSEIFDDQFSVERPDGSNFTLKIRSTKLEDSAMYFCASSGGQGVVGEKLFFGSGTQLSVL.

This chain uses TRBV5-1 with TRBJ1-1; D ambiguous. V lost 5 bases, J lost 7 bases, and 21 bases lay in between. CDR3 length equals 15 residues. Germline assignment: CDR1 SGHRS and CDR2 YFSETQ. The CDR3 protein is CASSPRVGTASEAFF. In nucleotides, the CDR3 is TGCGCCAGCAGTCCTCGGGTTGGTACCGCAAGTGAAGCTTTCTTT.

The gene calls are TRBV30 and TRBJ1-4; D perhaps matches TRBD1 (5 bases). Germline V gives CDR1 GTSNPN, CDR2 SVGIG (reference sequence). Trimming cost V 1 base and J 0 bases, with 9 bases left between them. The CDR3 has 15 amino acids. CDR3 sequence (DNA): TGTGCCTGGAGTGGACAGCCTGCAACTAATGAAAAACTGTTTTTT. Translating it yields CAWSGQPATNEKLFF.

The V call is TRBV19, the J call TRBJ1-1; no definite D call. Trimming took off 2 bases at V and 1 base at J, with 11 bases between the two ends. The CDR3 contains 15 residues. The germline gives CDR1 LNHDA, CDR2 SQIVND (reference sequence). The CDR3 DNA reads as TGTGCCAGTAGTATAACAGCCGTGGCGAACACTGAAGCTTTCTTT. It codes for CASSITAVANTEAFF. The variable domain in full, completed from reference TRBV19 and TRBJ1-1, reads DGGITQSPKYLFRKEGQNVTLSCEQNLNHDAMYWYRQDPGQGLRLIYYSQIVNDFQKGDIAEGYSVSREKKESFPLTVTSAQKNPTAFYLCASSITAVANTEAFFGQGTRLTVV.

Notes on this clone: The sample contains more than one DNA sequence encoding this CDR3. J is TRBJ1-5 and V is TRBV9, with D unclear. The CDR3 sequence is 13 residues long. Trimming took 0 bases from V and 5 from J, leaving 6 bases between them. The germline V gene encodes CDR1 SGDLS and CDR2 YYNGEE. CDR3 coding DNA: TGTGCCAGCAGCGTAGCTACTGATCAGCCCCAGCATTTT. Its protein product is CASSVATDQPQHF.

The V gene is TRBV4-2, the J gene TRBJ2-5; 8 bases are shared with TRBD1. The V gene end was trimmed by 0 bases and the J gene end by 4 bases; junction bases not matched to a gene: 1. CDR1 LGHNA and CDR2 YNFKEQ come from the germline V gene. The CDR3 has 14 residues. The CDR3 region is CASSQEDRGETQYF. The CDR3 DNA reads TGTGCCAGCAGCCAAGAAGACAGGGGAGAGACCCAGTACTTC.

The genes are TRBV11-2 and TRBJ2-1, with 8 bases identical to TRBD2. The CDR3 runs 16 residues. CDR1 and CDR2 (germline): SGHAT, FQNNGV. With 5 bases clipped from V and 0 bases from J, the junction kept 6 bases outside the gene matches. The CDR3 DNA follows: TGTGCCAGCAGCCCGCGGGGGGTGAGCTCCTACAATGAGCAGTTCTTC. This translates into CASSPRGVSSYNEQFF. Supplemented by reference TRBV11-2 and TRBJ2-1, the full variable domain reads EAGVAQSPRYKIIEKRQSVAFWCNPISGHATLYWYQQILGQGPKLLIQFQNNGVVDDSQLPKDRFSAERLKGVDSTLKIQPAKLEDSAVYLCASSPRGVSSYNEQFFGPGTRLTVL.

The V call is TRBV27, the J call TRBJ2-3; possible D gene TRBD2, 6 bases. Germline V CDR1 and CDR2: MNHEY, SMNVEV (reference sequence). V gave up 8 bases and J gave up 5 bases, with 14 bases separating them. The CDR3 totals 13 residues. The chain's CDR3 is CASAVPGLDTQYF. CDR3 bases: TGTGCCAGCGCGGTACCGGGACTAGATACGCAGTATTTT.

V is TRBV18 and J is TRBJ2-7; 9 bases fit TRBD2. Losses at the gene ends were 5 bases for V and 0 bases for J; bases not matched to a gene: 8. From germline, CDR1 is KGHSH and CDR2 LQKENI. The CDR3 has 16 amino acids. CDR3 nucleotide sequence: TGTGCCAGCTCATCAGCCGCGGGAGGGAGCTCCTACGAGCAGTACTTC. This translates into CASSSAAGGSSYEQYF.

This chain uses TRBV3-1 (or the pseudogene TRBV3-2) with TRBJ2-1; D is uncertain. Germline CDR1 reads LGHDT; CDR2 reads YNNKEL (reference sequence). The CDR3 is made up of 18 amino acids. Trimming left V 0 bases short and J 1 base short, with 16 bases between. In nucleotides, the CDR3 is TGTGCCAGCAGCCAAGAGAGGAGCCGCACGCTATCCTACAATGAGCAGTTCTTC. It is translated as CASSQERSRTLSYNEQFF.

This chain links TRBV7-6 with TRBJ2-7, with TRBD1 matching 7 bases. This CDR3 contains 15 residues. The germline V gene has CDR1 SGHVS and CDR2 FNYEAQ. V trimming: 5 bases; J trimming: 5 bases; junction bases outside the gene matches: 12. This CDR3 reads CASSPRGGVGDEQYF. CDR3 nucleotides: TGTGCCAGCAGCCCTAGAGGGGGCGTCGGGGACGAGCAGTACTTC.

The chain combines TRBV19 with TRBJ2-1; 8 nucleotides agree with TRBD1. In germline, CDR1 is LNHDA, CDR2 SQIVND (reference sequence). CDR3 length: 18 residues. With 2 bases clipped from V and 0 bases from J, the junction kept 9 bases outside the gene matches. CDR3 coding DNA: TGTGCCAGTAGTATATGGGACAGGAGCCAGAGCTCCTACAATGAGCAGTTCTTC. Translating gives CASSIWDRSQSSYNEQFF.

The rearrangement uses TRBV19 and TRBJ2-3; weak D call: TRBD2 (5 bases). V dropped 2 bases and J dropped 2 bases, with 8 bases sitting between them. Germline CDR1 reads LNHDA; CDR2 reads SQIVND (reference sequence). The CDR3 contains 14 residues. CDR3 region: CASSISGPTDTQYF. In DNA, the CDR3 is TGTGCCAGTAGTATAAGCGGCCCCACAGATACGCAGTATTTT.

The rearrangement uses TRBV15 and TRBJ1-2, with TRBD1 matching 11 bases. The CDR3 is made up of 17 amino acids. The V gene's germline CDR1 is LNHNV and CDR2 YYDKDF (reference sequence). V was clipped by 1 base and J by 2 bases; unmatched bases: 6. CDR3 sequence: CATSRGTDRGHNYGYTF. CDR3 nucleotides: TGTGCCACCAGCAGAGGAACGGACAGGGGGCACAACTATGGCTACACCTTC.

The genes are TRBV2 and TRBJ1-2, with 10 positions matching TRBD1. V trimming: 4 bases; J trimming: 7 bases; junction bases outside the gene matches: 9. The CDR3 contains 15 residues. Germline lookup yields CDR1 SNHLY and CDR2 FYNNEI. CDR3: CASSAAGTGVFGYTF. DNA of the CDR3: TGTGCCAGCAGTGCCGCCGGGACAGGGGTCTTTGGCTACACCTTC.

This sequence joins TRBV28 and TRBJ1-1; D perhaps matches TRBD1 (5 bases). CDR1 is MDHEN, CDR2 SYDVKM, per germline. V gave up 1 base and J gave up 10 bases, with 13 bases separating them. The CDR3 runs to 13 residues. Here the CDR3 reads CASSLSTQGGAFF. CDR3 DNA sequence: TGTGCCAGCAGTTTATCGACCCAGGGAGGAGCTTTCTTT.

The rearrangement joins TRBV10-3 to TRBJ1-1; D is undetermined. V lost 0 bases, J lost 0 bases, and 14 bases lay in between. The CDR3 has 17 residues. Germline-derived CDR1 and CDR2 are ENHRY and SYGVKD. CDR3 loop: CAISESFVEQLNTEAFF. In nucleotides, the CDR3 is TGTGCCATCAGTGAGTCGTTCGTAGAACAGCTGAACACTGAAGCTTTCTTT.